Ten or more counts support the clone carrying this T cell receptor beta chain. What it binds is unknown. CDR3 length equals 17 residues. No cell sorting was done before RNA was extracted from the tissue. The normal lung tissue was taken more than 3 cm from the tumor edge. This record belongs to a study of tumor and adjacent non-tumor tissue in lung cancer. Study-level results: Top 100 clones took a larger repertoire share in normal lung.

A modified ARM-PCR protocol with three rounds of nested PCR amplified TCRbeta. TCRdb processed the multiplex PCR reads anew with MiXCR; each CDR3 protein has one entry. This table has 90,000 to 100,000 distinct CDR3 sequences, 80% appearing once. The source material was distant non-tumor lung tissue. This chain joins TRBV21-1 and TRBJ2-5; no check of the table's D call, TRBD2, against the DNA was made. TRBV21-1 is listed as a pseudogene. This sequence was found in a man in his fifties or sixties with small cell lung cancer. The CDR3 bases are TGTGCCAGCAGCAAATATATACGGACTGAATATCAAGAGACCCAGTACTTC. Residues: CASSKYIRTEYQETQYF.